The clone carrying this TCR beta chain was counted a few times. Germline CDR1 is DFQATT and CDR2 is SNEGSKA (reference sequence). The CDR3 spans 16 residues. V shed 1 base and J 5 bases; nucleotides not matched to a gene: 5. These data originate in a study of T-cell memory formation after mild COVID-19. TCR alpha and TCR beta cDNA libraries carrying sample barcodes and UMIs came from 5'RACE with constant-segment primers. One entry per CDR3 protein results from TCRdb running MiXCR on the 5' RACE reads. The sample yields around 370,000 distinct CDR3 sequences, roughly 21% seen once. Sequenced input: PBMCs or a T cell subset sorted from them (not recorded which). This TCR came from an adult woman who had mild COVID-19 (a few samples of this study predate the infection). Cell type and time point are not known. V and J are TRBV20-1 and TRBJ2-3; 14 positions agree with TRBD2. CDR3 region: CSARGTSGGPGDTQYF. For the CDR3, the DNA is TGCAGTGCTAGAGGGACTAGCGGGGGGCCGGGAGATACGCAGTATTTT.